This TCR beta chain was captured in a study of blood T cell repertoires in COVID-19 (dated by TCRdb to the early 2020s). Describing the broader study: Samples from collaborators originated in the United States, Italy and Spain and spanned both the acute and convalescent phases of COVID-19. The prospective study material was composed of cDNA or gDNA derived from T cells, B-cell-depleted T cells, or PBMCs. Subjects who had been exposed to COVID-19, were actively infected with it, or had recovered from it provided the deeply sampled blood TCRbeta repertoires that made up the dataset. The repertoires were made available in a free public database intended to serve as a resource for research on the immune response to SARS-CoV-2. Samples were obtained from the ongoing ImmuneRACE study (first 160 participants) and from over 1,000 subjects provided by 6 global collaborators. The sample metadata nearly always contained a de-identified subject ID, COVID-19 status, age in years and sex. Where available, HLA class I and class II types were taken from metadata supplied by the sample provider and were not determined by assay-based typing. What the authors observed across the whole study: The quantity of clinical and demographic metadata differed by source and by participant and was supplied without curation.

TCRbeta CDR3 regions were amplified from genomic DNA by means of the immunoSEQ Assay, a bias-controlled multiplex PCR. The source study handled its data this way. The number of nucleated cells in each sample was estimated by amplification of reference gene primers within the assay. To quantify the absolute abundance of each unique TCRbeta CDR3 rearrangement, sequence reads were collapsed and filtered. For each sample, productive Simpson clonality was calculated by taking the square root of Simpson's diversity index across productive rearrangements. The clones in this table, taken by TCRdb from immuneACCESS, are in-frame only. Not every clone is retained; where verified, under half of the shortfall comes from an unresolved V gene, and the cause of the rest is unknown. V, J and clone size are taken as reported in that table, and D and trimming were inferred from the DNA itself. The sample includes about 120,000 clones, with around four fifths observed a single time. The ten largest clones add up to roughly 17% of the sample.

Whole blood was collected in K2EDTA tubes by collaborating institutions according to the institutions' own protocols. For TCRbeta analysis, collaborators shipped samples in one of three forms: frozen whole blood, isolated PBMCs, or DNA extracted from either of those sample types. About this clone itself: The antigen it binds to is not known. Base qualities were left out, and no much larger clone turns up one base away.

The germline ends are 9 bases apart after V is trimmed by 5 bases and J by 2 bases. Via the germline V gene, CDR1 is SNHLY and CDR2 FYNNEI. The CDR3, cysteine through phenylalanine, is 14 amino acids long. Only the CDR3 portion is preserved as DNA: 42 bases, with reading frame beginning at the first base. The chain joins TRBV2 to TRBJ2-2, with a weak D call of TRBD1 (6 bases match). Sequenced material: peripheral blood. The clonotype was recovered from a man in his fifties or sixties with active or convalescent COVID-19. The nucleotide sequence reads as follows: TGTGCCAGCAGTCCGGGACACAACACCGGGGAGCTGTTTTTT. It encodes CASSPGHNTGELFF.